This T cell receptor (beta chain) stems from a study of control samples from healthy donors and cancer patients (dated by TCRdb to 2018 to 2021). The library was built by means of the immunoSEQ multiplex PCR assay. What TCRdb holds here is the immuneACCESS table cut down to in-frame rearrangements. Part of the clones is not present; checked against another copy, under half of the missing clones reflect an unresolved V gene, and the others are unexplained. Across this sample there are fewer than 150,000 clones, with roughly nine tenths seen only once. The ten largest clonotypes hold 7.8% of the sample. Turning to this clone: The target of this receptor is not known. No base-level quality is on record; no much larger clone is a single base apart.

This TCR derives from a woman under 30 in good health. The specimen was blood.

The DNA sequence is as follows: TGTGCCAGCAGTACGACAGGGGTCGCCTACCAAGAGACCCAGTACTTC. Translated, it reads CASSTTGVAYQETQYF. Recombination linked TRBV28 to TRBJ2-5; TRBD1 fits 8 bases in the junction. Taken from the germline V gene, the CDR1 and CDR2 loops are MDHEN and SYDVKM. From cysteine to phenylalanine, the CDR3 is 16 amino acids long. Of all the DNA, just the CDR3 is kept, 48 bases in frame from base 1. V lost 5 bases and J lost 0 bases, and the count of bases not matched to a germline gene is 8.